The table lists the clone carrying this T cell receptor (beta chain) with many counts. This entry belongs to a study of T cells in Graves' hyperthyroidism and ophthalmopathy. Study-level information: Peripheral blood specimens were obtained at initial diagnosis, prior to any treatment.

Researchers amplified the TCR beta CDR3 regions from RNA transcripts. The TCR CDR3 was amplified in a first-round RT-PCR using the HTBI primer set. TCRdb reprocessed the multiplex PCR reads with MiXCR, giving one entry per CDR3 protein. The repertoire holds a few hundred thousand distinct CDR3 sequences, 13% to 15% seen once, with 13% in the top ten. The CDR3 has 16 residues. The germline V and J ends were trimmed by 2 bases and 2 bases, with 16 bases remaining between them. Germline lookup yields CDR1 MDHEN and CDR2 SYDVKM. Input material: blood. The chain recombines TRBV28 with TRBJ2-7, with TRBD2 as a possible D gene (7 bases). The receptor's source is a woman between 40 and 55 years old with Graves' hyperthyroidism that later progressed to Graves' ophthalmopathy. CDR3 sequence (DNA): TGTGCCAGCAGTTTAAGGGGGGGGGACGTTACCTACGAGCAGTACTTC. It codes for CASSLRGGDVTYEQYF.